A single sample gave rise to the 30 T cell receptor beta chains below, sequenced in a study of T cells in Graves' hyperthyroidism and ophthalmopathy (dated by TCRdb to between 2018 and 2020). Libraries came from multiplex PCR. The sequencing machine was an Illumina HiSeq 2000. The TCR beta CDR3 regions were amplified from RNA transcripts. The TCR CDR3 was subjected to a first round of RT-PCR using the HTBI primer set and the Qiagen OneStep RT-PCR kit. TCRdb reprocessing: public reads trimmed at Q25 with fastp, clones called with MiXCR, in-frame beta chains kept. Every entry covers one CDR3 protein and lists the most common genes and DNA from its rows. The sample contains a few hundred thousand distinct CDR3 sequences, roughly a fifth of them found a single time. The ten largest account for approximately 35% of the sample. Input material: blood. Source of these receptors: a man between 45 and 60 years old with Graves' ophthalmopathy.

The chain joins TRBV7-9 to TRBJ1-1; perhaps TRBD1 as D (6 bases). CDR1 is SEHNR and CDR2 is FQNEAQ in the germline V gene (reference sequence). The CDR3 spans 16 residues. Trimming stripped 4 bases from V and 0 bases from J, with 15 bases between. CDR3 DNA sequence: TGTGCCAGCAGCTCTTCAGGGGAAGATATGAACACTGAAGCTTTCTTT. Its protein is CASSSSGEDMNTEAFF.

V is TRBV19 and J is TRBJ1-3; tentative D call: TRBD1 (5 bases). Trimming took off 7 bases at V and 3 bases at J, with 13 bases between the two ends. CDR1 and CDR2 (germline): LNHDA, SQIVND (reference sequence). The CDR3 contains 14 residues. As DNA, the CDR3 is TGTGCCAGTACCAAAGGGACGCTTGGAAACACCATATATTTT. It translates to CASTKGTLGNTIYF.

The rearrangement links TRBV28 to TRBJ2-5; D is perhaps TRBD1 (5 bases). V lost 7 bases, J lost 5 bases, and 17 bases lay in between. The CDR3 totals 14 residues. Germline CDR1 and CDR2: MDHEN and SYDVKM. DNA of the CDR3: TGTGCCAGCACCACGGGCCAGGGTGGGGAGACCCAGTACTTC. Protein sequence: CASTTGQGGETQYF.

This sequence joins TRBV4-2 and TRBJ2-1; 13 bases are shared with TRBD2. The CDR3 consists of 18 residues. The germline V gene has CDR1 LGHNA and CDR2 YNFKEQ. Trimming took 4 bases from V and 0 from J; bases not matched to a gene: 6. CDR3 residues: CASSRGTSGTISYNEQFF. As DNA, the CDR3 is TGTGCCAGCAGCCGGGGGACTAGCGGGACTATCTCCTACAATGAGCAGTTCTTC.

The table lists this clonotype with many counts. V and J are TRBV28 and TRBJ2-1, with a weak D call TRBD1 (6 bases). There are 15 residues in the CDR3. V was clipped by 4 bases and J by 6 bases, with 16 bases between them. Germline V gives CDR1 MDHEN, CDR2 SYDVKM. The CDR3 sequence: CASSSGHISINEQFF. CDR3 DNA sequence: TGTGCCAGCAGTTCGGGACACATAAGCATCAATGAGCAGTTCTTC. The complete variable domain, with remaining parts taken from reference TRBV28 and TRBJ2-1, reads DVKVTQSSRYLVKRTGEKVFLECVQDMDHENMFWYRQDPGLGLRLIYFSYDVKMKEKGDIPEGYSVSREKKERFSLILESASTNQTSMYLCASSSGHISINEQFFGPGTRLTVL.

This clonotype was seen at least ten times. The chain is built from TRBV6-1 and TRBJ1-1; D might be TRBD1 (6 bases). There are 15 residues in the CDR3. Trimming pared 5 bases from V and 0 bases from J, leaving 13 bases between. CDR1 MNHNS and CDR2 SASEGT come from the germline V gene. The CDR3 reads CASSSTGSMNTEAFF. CDR3 coding DNA: TGTGCCAGCAGTTCAACAGGGTCGATGAACACTGAAGCTTTCTTT.

This clonotype was detected ten times or more. The chain combines TRBV20-1 with TRBJ2-5; TRBD2 aligns across 12 bases. The germline CDR1 and CDR2 sequences are DFQATT and SNEGSKA (reference sequence). This CDR3 is 14 amino acids long. The J segment lost 5 bases and the V segment lost 4 bases, leaving 5 bases of the junction unmatched. As DNA, the CDR3 is TGCAGTGCTATACGGACTAGCGGGAAGGAGACCCAGTACTTC. This codes for CSAIRTSGKETQYF.

The gene calls are TRBV3-1 and TRBJ2-5, with 9 bases fitting TRBD2. Germline values: CDR1 LGHDT, CDR2 YNNKEL (reference sequence). V trimming: 3 bases; J trimming: 7 bases; junction bases outside the gene matches: 9. The CDR3 loop spans 15 amino acids. CDR3 nucleotides: TGTGCCAGCAGCCACGTAGCGGGAGTTCAGGGGACCCAGTACTTC. Amino acids: CASSHVAGVQGTQYF.

A note on this clonotype: An end of the junction does not agree with germline; a read error may underlie this. The chain recombines TRBV19 with TRBJ1-5; 9 nucleotides align to TRBD1. The CDR3 length is 14 residues. Germline CDR1 and CDR2: LNHDA and SQIVND (reference sequence). This CDR3 reads CASSITGGKQPQHF. The CDR3 DNA follows: TGTGCCAGTAGTATAACAGGGGGCAAGCAGCCCCAGCATTTT.

This clonotype was seen a handful of times. The chain joins TRBV20-1 to TRBJ2-3; D unresolved. The CDR3 contains 15 residues. The germline V gene encodes CDR1 DFQATT and CDR2 SNEGSKA (reference sequence). The V and J ends lost 3 bases and 6 bases respectively, with 19 bases between them. CDR3 nucleotides: TGCAGTGCTAGTTCCAACCTAGTTTCCGCCGATACGCAGTATTTT. This gives the protein CSASSNLVSADTQYF.

The chain couples TRBV6-2 or TRBV6-3 to TRBJ2-7, with 10 nucleotides matching TRBD2. This CDR3 has 14 amino acids. V lost 6 bases to trimming and J lost 3 bases; unmatched junction nucleotides: 5. CDR1 and CDR2 (germline): MNHEY, SVGEGT. The CDR3 loop reads CASRGVAGGYEQYF. The CDR3 DNA reads as TGTGCCAGCAGGGGAGTAGCGGGAGGCTACGAGCAGTACTTC.

At least ten counts were recorded for this clonotype. The chain is built from TRBV28 and TRBJ1-1; TRBD1 matches at 10 bases. This CDR3 has 17 residues. V dropped 7 bases and J dropped 3; count of bases not matched to a gene: 14. Germline lookup yields CDR1 MDHEN and CDR2 SYDVKM. In DNA, the CDR3 is TGTGCCAGCACCCCGCGGGACAGGGGTATTTGGTACACTGAAGCTTTCTTT. Translation gives CASTPRDRGIWYTEAFF.

V and J are TRBV27 and TRBJ2-3, with 8 bases lining up with TRBD2. Germline CDR1 MNHEY, CDR2 SMNVEV (reference sequence). The J segment lost 10 bases and the V segment lost 6 bases, leaving 3 bases of the junction unmatched. This CDR3 has 11 amino acids. The CDR3 protein is CASRSGSSQYF. The CDR3 nucleotides are TGTGCCAGCAGGAGCGGGAGTTCGCAGTATTTT.

The rearrangement uses TRBV30 and TRBJ2-5, with D possibly matching TRBD2 (6 bases). Germline CDR1 reads GTSNPN; CDR2 reads SVGIG (reference sequence). V shed 2 bases and J shed 7 bases, with 8 bases lying between them. The CDR3 extends over 11 amino acids. CDR3 nucleotide sequence: TGTGCCTGGAGTCCGCGGGGGACCCAGTACTTC. This sequence encodes CAWSPRGTQYF.

This clonotype was detected ten times or more. V usage is TRBV7-9 and J usage is TRBJ2-1; D tentatively fits TRBD1 or TRBD2 (6 bases each). V lost 6 bases, J lost 3 bases, and 12 bases lay in between. This CDR3 has 14 residues. CDR1 is SEHNR, CDR2 FQNEAQ, per germline (reference sequence). CDR3 in amino acids: CASRIGGGYNEQFF. The CDR3 nucleotides are TGTGCCAGCAGAATAGGGGGAGGCTACAATGAGCAGTTCTTC.

This clonotype was counted a few times. The chain is built from TRBV20-1 and TRBJ1-1; D uncertain. Germline V gives CDR1 DFQATT, CDR2 SNEGSKA (reference sequence). The CDR3 has 11 amino acids. V dropped 3 bases and J dropped 3 bases, with 5 bases sitting between them. The CDR3 loop reads CSASDDTEAFF. CDR3 nucleotides: TGCAGTGCTAGTGACGACACTGAAGCTTTCTTT.

The genes are TRBV5-1 and TRBJ1-2; D remains ambiguous. The CDR3 contains 14 residues. Germline V lookup: CDR1 SGHRS, CDR2 YFSETQ. Trimming took 0 bases from V and 3 from J, leaving 9 bases between them. The CDR3 here is CASSLASNDYGYTF. Written as DNA, the CDR3 is TGCGCCAGCAGCTTGGCGTCGAACGACTATGGCTACACCTTC.

This rearrangement joins TRBV19 to TRBJ2-3, with D perhaps matching TRBD1 or TRBD2 (5 bases each). The V and J ends lost 6 bases and 3 bases respectively, with 22 bases between them. The CDR3 extends over 17 amino acids. Per germline, CDR1 LNHDA and CDR2 SQIVND (reference sequence). CDR3 amino acids: CASSTFGVRDGTDTQYF. The CDR3, as DNA: TGTGCCAGTAGCACTTTCGGGGTCAGGGACGGAACAGATACGCAGTATTTT.

This clonotype was seen many times. The chain recombines TRBV9 with TRBJ2-7; tentative D call: TRBD1 (6 bases). V was trimmed by 4 bases and J by 0 bases, leaving 11 bases between them. CDR1 SGDLS and CDR2 YYNGEE come from the germline V gene. CDR3 length: 14 residues. The CDR3 loop reads CASSPRTVSYEQYF. CDR3 DNA: TGTGCCAGCAGCCCACGGACAGTCTCCTACGAGCAGTACTTC.

This clonotype was seen ten or more times. The rearrangement joins TRBV30 to TRBJ1-2; D not certain. CDR1 and CDR2 (germline): GTSNPN, SVGIG (reference sequence). Trimming took 2 bases from V and 4 from J, leaving 5 bases between them. CDR3 length: 11 amino acids. The CDR3 region is CAWSLAYGYTF. The DNA of the CDR3 is TGTGCCTGGAGTTTGGCCTATGGCTACACCTTC.

The chain is built from TRBV5-5 and TRBJ2-7, with 10 nucleotides matching TRBD1. The germline gives CDR1 SGHKS, CDR2 YYEKEE (reference sequence). The CDR3 totals 15 residues. The V gene end was trimmed by 2 bases and the J gene end by 6 bases; junction bases not matched to a gene: 8. CDR3 region: CASSFDGTGDSEQYF. As DNA, the CDR3 is TGTGCCAGCAGCTTTGACGGGACAGGGGACTCCGAGCAGTACTTC. The full variable domain, rest sourced from reference TRBV5-5 and TRBJ2-7, is DAGVTQSPTHLIKTRGQQVTLRCSPISGHKSVSWYQQVLGQGPQFIFQYYEKEERGRGNFPDRFSARQFPNYSSELNVNALLLGDSALYLCASSFDGTGDSEQYFGPGTRLTVT.

The sample holds many counts of this clonotype. The V call is TRBV12-3 or TRBV12-4, the J call TRBJ1-5; 10 nucleotides agree with TRBD1. V shed 6 bases, J shed 4 bases, and the junction held 9 bases outside the gene matches. This CDR3 comprises 16 residues. This CDR3 reads CASSSLDRGVNQPQHF. The CDR3 DNA reads as TGTGCCAGCAGCTCATTGGACAGGGGGGTTAATCAGCCCCAGCATTTT.

This clonotype was detected many times. The chain carries TRBV7-8 and TRBJ2-7; D is ambiguous. This CDR3 is built from 15 residues. Per germline, CDR1 SGHVS and CDR2 FQNEAQ. The V and J ends lost 2 bases and 2 bases respectively, with 13 bases between them. CDR3 residues: CASSLRAQPPYEQYF. CDR3 bases: TGTGCCAGCAGCTTAAGGGCCCAGCCCCCCTACGAGCAGTACTTC.

Note on this clonotype: A much larger clone lies a single base off, so this may be a read error. V is TRBV7-3 and J is TRBJ2-1; D is undetermined. CDR1 and CDR2 (germline): SGHTA, FQGTGA. Trimming took off 0 bases at V and 9 bases at J, with 9 bases between the two ends. The CDR3 extends over 13 amino acids. CDR3 nucleotides: TGTGCCAGCAGCTTAACGAGAAACAGTGAGCAGTTCTTC. Protein sequence: CASSLTRNSEQFF.

The chain employs TRBV19 and TRBJ1-5, with 10 bases identical to TRBD1. The CDR3 runs to 15 residues. Germline V gene lookup returns CDR1 LNHDA and CDR2 SQIVND (reference sequence). Unmatched junction bases numbered 9, after V lost 7 bases and J lost 6 bases. CDR3 bases: TGTGCCAGTACCCCCCGACAGGGGGCAGGTCAGCCCCAGCATTTT. Translated, it gives CASTPRQGAGQPQHF.

V usage is TRBV27 and J usage is TRBJ2-5; 7 bases are shared with TRBD2. V shed 5 bases and J 0 bases; nucleotides not matched to a gene: 9. The CDR3 covers 16 residues. Germline CDR1 and CDR2: MNHEY and SMNVEV (reference sequence). CDR3 protein: CASSPEPGLHQETQYF. The CDR3 nucleotides are TGTGCCAGCAGTCCCGAACCGGGACTACACCAAGAGACCCAGTACTTC.

The chain has TRBV29-1 and TRBJ1-2; D unresolved. This CDR3 is built from 13 residues. V was trimmed by 3 bases and J by 6 bases, leaving 14 bases between them. Germline CDR1 SQVTM, CDR2 ANQGSEA. CDR3 amino acids: CSVEELMWDGYTF. For the CDR3, the DNA is TGCAGCGTTGAGGAACTAATGTGGGATGGCTACACCTTC.

The chain links TRBV29-1 to TRBJ2-1; TRBD1 matches 7 bases. Per germline, CDR1 SQVTM and CDR2 ANQGSEA. With V trimmed by 4 bases and J by 9 bases, 0 bases remained unmatched. The CDR3 runs to 10 residues. The CDR3 region is CSVAGGEQFF. The CDR3 bases are TGCAGCGTTGCAGGGGGTGAGCAGTTCTTC.

This clonotype has just a few counts. The chain couples TRBV2 to TRBJ2-5, with D perhaps TRBD2 (6 bases). Between the trimmed V and J ends, which lost 6 bases and 5 bases, there was a span of 10 bases. Looked up from germline, CDR1 is SNHLY and CDR2 is FYNNEI. This CDR3 region has 12 residues. In DNA form, the CDR3 reads TGTGCCAGCAGGGGCGGGACGGAGACCCAGTACTTC. Residues: CASRGGTETQYF.

This clonotype was seen at least ten times. The V gene is TRBV11-2, the J gene TRBJ2-4, with unresolved D. Germline V lookup: CDR1 SGHAT, CDR2 FQNNGV. The CDR3 runs to 13 residues. V dropped 5 bases and J dropped 0 bases, with 5 bases sitting between them. CDR3 DNA: TGTGCCAGCAGCGAGGTAGCCAAAAACATTCAGTACTTC. Encoded protein: CASSEVAKNIQYF.